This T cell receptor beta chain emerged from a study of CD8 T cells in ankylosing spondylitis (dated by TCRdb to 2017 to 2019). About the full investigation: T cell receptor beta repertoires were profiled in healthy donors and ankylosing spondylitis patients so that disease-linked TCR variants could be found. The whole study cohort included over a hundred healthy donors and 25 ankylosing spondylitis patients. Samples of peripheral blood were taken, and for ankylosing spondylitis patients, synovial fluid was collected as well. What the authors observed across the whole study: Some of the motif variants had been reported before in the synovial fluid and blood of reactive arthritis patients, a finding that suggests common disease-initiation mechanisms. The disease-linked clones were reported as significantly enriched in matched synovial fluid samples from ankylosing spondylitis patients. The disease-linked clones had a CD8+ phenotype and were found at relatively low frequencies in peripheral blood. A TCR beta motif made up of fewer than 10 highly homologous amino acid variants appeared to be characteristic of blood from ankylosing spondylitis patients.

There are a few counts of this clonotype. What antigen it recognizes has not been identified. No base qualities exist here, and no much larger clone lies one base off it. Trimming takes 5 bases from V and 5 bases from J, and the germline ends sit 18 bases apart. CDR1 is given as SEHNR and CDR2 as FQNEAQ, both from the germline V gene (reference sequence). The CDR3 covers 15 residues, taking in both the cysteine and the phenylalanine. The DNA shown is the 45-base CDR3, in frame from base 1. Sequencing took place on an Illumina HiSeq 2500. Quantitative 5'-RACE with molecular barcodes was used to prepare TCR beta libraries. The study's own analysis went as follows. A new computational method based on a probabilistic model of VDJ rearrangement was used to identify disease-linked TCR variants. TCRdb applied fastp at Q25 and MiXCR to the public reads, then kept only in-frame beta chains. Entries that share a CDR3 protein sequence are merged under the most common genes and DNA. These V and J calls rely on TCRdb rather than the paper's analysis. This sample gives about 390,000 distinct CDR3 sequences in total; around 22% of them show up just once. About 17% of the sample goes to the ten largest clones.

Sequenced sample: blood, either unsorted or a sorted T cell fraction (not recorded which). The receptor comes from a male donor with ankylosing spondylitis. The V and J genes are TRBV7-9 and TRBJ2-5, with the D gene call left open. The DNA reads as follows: TGTGCCAGCAGCCCCGGGCTCGCTTTGCTTGAGACCCAGTACTTC. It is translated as CASSPGLALLETQYF.